Listed here are 27 T cell receptor beta chains from one sample, sequenced in a study of T cell responses to AZD1222 COVID-19 vaccine. The repertoire was sequenced with immunoSEQ multiplex PCR; TCRdb's copy has only in-frame clones and lacks some. This table holds 110,000 or so clones, about 89% found once. Material: peripheral blood, obtained 28 days after the second AZD1222 dose. Receptors originate from an adult who received the AZD1222 COVID-19 vaccine.

This clone was picked up one time. The rearrangement joins TRBV19 to TRBJ1-5; 9 bases align to TRBD1. CDR1 and CDR2 from the germline V gene are LNHDA and SQIVND (reference sequence). CDR3 size: 17 residues. V was pared by 1 base and J by 3 bases, with 7 bases of the junction left unmatched. CDR3 sequence reads: CASSIGDRGFHNQPQHF. In DNA, the CDR3 is TGTGCCAGTAGTATAGGTGACAGGGGGTTCCACAATCAGCCCCAGCATTTT.

This clone occurred once. In DNA, the CDR3 is TGTGCCACCAACAGGGGGGCGAACACTGAAGCTTTCTTT. Translation: CATNRGANTEAFF. The V call is TRBV10-3, the J call TRBJ1-1; 8 bases map to TRBD1. The germline CDR1 and CDR2 sequences are ENHRY and SYGVKD. V shed 10 bases and J 1 base; nucleotides not matched to a gene: 5. The CDR3 loop spans 13 amino acids.

This clone appeared a single time. This chain uses TRBV10-3 with TRBJ2-3, with D perhaps TRBD2 (7 bases). This CDR3 is 15 amino acids long. The germline V gene has CDR1 ENHRY and CDR2 SYGVKD. V was shortened by 2 bases and J by 6 bases, with 15 bases between the two germline ends. This chain's CDR3 is CAISEGGGLLDTQYF. Here the CDR3 DNA reads TGTGCCATCAGTGAGGGGGGGGGCCTTTTGGATACGCAGTATTTT.

The chain uses TRBV20-1 and TRBJ2-3; 7 bases map to TRBD2. The V segment lost 3 bases and the J segment 2 bases; nucleotides outside the gene matches: 5. Germline V gene lookup returns CDR1 DFQATT and CDR2 SNEGSKA (reference sequence). This CDR3 contains 14 residues. The chain's CDR3 is CSASFLADTDTQYF. In nucleotides, the CDR3 is TGCAGTGCTAGTTTTCTAGCGGACACAGATACGCAGTATTTT.

The rearrangement joins TRBV7-8 to TRBJ1-6; D unresolved. CDR1 is SGHVS, CDR2 FQNEAQ, per germline. This CDR3 is 14 amino acids long. Trimming took 5 bases from V and 0 from J, leaving 5 bases between them. CDR3 sequence reads: CASSHGSYNSPLHF. The CDR3 DNA reads as TGTGCCAGCAGCCACGGCTCCTATAATTCACCCCTCCACTTT.

V and J are TRBV9 and TRBJ2-6; D is uncertain. The germline gives CDR1 SGDLS, CDR2 YYNGEE. The V end was cut by 7 bases, the J end by 5 bases, with 4 bases between. The CDR3 length is 11 residues. CDR3 sequence: CASSRANVLTF. In DNA, the CDR3 is TGTGCCAGCTCGAGGGCCAACGTCCTGACTTTC.

The chain couples TRBV7-9 to TRBJ2-2; D possibly matches TRBD1 or TRBD2 (6 bases each). This CDR3 comprises 15 residues. V gave up 5 bases and J gave up 6 bases, with 16 bases separating them. The germline V gene has CDR1 SEHNR and CDR2 FQNEAQ (reference sequence). CDR3 amino acids: CASSQLEGVAGELFF. CDR3 nucleotide sequence: TGTGCCAGCAGCCAACTGGAGGGGGTGGCCGGGGAGCTGTTTTTT.

The genes are TRBV15 and TRBJ1-4, with D uncertain. Trimming stripped 0 bases from V and 8 bases from J, with 7 bases between. The germline V gene has CDR1 LNHNV and CDR2 YYDKDF (reference sequence). The CDR3 has 13 amino acids. The CDR3 is CATSRDQREKLFF. CDR3 DNA: TGTGCCACCAGCAGAGATCAGCGAGAAAAACTGTTTTTT.

The DNA for the CDR3 is TGCAGCGTTGTAAGGGGGGCTCTAAACACTGAAGCTTTCTTT. Translated, it gives CSVVRGALNTEAFF. This sequence joins TRBV29-1 and TRBJ1-1; a weak D match, TRBD1 (6 bases). CDR3 size: 14 residues. Germline-derived CDR1 and CDR2 are SQVTM and ANQGSEA. V lost 4 bases and J lost 2, with 14 bases in between.

There are a few counts of this clone. V is TRBV9 and J is TRBJ2-3, with 7 bases lining up with TRBD2. The CDR3 consists of 15 residues. Germline values: CDR1 SGDLS, CDR2 YYNGEE. Losses at the gene ends were 4 bases for V and 0 bases for J; bases not matched to a gene: 5. The CDR3 nucleotides are TGTGCCAGCAGCCCCGGGGGGTCTAGCACAGATACGCAGTATTTT. Amino acids: CASSPGGSSTDTQYF.

This clone occurred a few times. CDR3 nucleotide sequence: TGTGCCAGCAGTGGGGATAATTCACCCCTCCACTTT. Protein sequence: CASSGDNSPLHF. The chain combines TRBV2 with TRBJ1-6; D ambiguous. V dropped 4 bases and J dropped 5 bases, with 3 bases sitting between them. Germline assignment: CDR1 SNHLY and CDR2 FYNNEI. The CDR3 is made up of 12 amino acids.

This rearrangement joins TRBV18 to TRBJ1-6; 7 positions match TRBD1. Germline loops: CDR1 KGHSH, CDR2 LQKENI. This CDR3 contains 15 residues. After removal of 4 bases from V and 7 bases from J, the junction contained 7 bases not matched to a gene. CDR3 amino acids: CASSRGQAENSPLHF. The DNA of the CDR3 is TGTGCCAGCTCACGCGGACAGGCAGAGAATTCACCCCTCCACTTT.

The gene calls are TRBV28 and TRBJ1-1; no clear D gene. The CDR3 covers 15 residues. The germline V gene encodes CDR1 MDHEN and CDR2 SYDVKM. V was cut by 2 bases and J by 4 bases, with 14 bases left in between. DNA of the CDR3: TGTGCCAGCAGTTTAGAGTCGGGAATTTTCACTGAAGCTTTCTTT. It encodes CASSLESGIFTEAFF.

This rearrangement joins TRBV28 to TRBJ2-1; D is possibly TRBD1 or TRBD2 (6 bases each). The length of the CDR3 is 16 residues. The V end lost 1 base, the J end lost 9 bases, and 19 bases lay between the germline ends. CDR1 MDHEN and CDR2 SYDVKM come from the germline V gene. For the CDR3, the DNA is TGTGCCAGCAGTTTATATCTATCGGGGGACAATGCTGAGCAGTTCTTC. Protein: CASSLYLSGDNAEQFF.

This clone was counted a single time. V and J are TRBV12-3 or TRBV12-4 and TRBJ2-1; D call uncertain. There are 13 residues in the CDR3. V shed 4 bases and J shed 6 bases, with 10 bases lying between them. DNA of the CDR3: TGTGCCAGCAGTTCCGCATTGGGCAATGAGCAGTTCTTC. Its translation is CASSSALGNEQFF.

V usage is TRBV7-9 and J usage is TRBJ2-1; possible D gene TRBD1, 6 bases. The V end lost 7 bases, the J end lost 9 bases, and 19 bases lay between the germline ends. CDR1 and CDR2 from the germline V gene are SEHNR and FQNEAQ (reference sequence). The CDR3 is 14 residues long. CDR3 nucleotide sequence: TGTGCCAGCAACATTGTGGTAGCGACAGGTGAGCAGTTCTTC. Translated, it gives CASNIVVATGEQFF.

The chain links TRBV4-2 to TRBJ1-2; maybe TRBD1 (5 bases). V was cut by 0 bases and J by 7 bases, with 21 bases left in between. Germline V gene lookup returns CDR1 LGHNA and CDR2 YNFKEQ. CDR3 length: 17 residues. CDR3 sequence (DNA): TGTGCCAGCAGCCAAGATTCGAATGGGCAGGGAGATCGTGGCTACACCTTC. Its protein product is CASSQDSNGQGDRGYTF.

The rearrangement joins TRBV9 to TRBJ2-7; 7 positions match TRBD2. Germline assignment: CDR1 SGDLS and CDR2 YYNGEE. The CDR3 is made up of 14 amino acids. The V segment lost 2 bases and the J segment 4 bases; nucleotides outside the gene matches: 6. CDR3: CASSVSGLEYEQYF. CDR3 in DNA: TGTGCCAGCAGCGTCTCAGGACTAGAATACGAGCAGTACTTC.

The genes are TRBV4-1 and TRBJ2-2; the match to TRBD1 covers 12 bases. Germline trimming cut 1 base from V and 5 bases from J; bases unmatched to any gene: 2. This CDR3 spans 16 amino acids. Germline CDR1 reads MGHRA; CDR2 reads YSYEKL. For the CDR3, the DNA is TGCGCCAGCAGCCAAGCGGGACAGGGGGCTACCGGGGAGCTGTTTTTT. Its translation is CASSQAGQGATGELFF.

This clone was seen just once. This rearrangement joins TRBV2 to TRBJ1-5; 9 bases match TRBD1. CDR3 length equals 17 residues. CDR1 is SNHLY and CDR2 is FYNNEI in the germline V gene. The trim removed 4 bases at V and 1 base at J, leaving 8 bases unmatched. Written as DNA, the CDR3 is TGTGCCAGCAGTGGACAGGGGGGGATAGGAAGCAATCAGCCCCAGCATTTT. This sequence encodes CASSGQGGIGSNQPQHF.

V and J are TRBV20-1 and TRBJ1-5; D is ambiguous. Trimming took 3 bases from V and 2 from J, leaving 14 bases between them. CDR1 and CDR2 from the germline V gene are DFQATT and SNEGSKA (reference sequence). There are 15 residues in the CDR3. CDR3 DNA: TGCAGTGCTAGTCCGATCAAAAAGGGCAATCAGCCCCAGCATTTT. This sequence encodes CSASPIKKGNQPQHF.

This clone was seen more than once but under ten times. The V and J genes are TRBV4-3 and TRBJ1-1; 8 bases match TRBD1. The CDR3 runs 16 residues. The germline gives CDR1 LGHNA, CDR2 YSLEER. V shed 2 bases and J 5 bases; nucleotides not matched to a gene: 10. The CDR3 DNA sequence: TGCGCCAGCAGCCAAACCCCAGGACAGGGCGGTACTGAAGCTTTCTTT. Its protein is CASSQTPGQGGTEAFF.

The chain uses TRBV7-9 and TRBJ2-7; TRBD1 matches 9 bases. The CDR3 loop spans 14 amino acids. Germline CDR1 is SEHNR and CDR2 is FQNEAQ (reference sequence). V was clipped by 5 bases and J by 3 bases; unmatched bases: 5. In nucleotides, the CDR3 is TGTGCCAGCAGCCGAGGGACAGGGCTCTACGAGCAGTACTTC. Translated: CASSRGTGLYEQYF.

CDR3 amino acids: CASSLRPSGSFGTGELFF. The CDR3 DNA reads as TGTGCCAGCAGCTTGCGTCCTAGCGGGAGTTTCGGCACCGGGGAGCTGTTTTTT. The chain has TRBV5-6 and TRBJ2-2, with 10 nucleotides matching TRBD2. The trim removed 1 base at V and 4 bases at J, leaving 10 bases unmatched. The CDR3 length is 18 residues. Per the germline V gene, CDR1 is SGHDT and CDR2 is YYEEEE.

The gene calls are TRBV7-3 and TRBJ2-1, with a tentative D call TRBD1 (6 bases). The CDR3 is 16 amino acids. CDR1 is SGHTA and CDR2 is FQGTGA in the germline V gene. V lost 1 base and J lost 0, with 10 bases in between. CDR3 DNA sequence: TGTGCCAGCAGCTTAAGGCCAGGGGACTCCTACAATGAGCAGTTCTTC. The encoded protein is CASSLRPGDSYNEQFF.

The rearrangement uses TRBV28 and TRBJ1-1; 8 nucleotides align to TRBD1. CDR1 and CDR2 (germline): MDHEN, SYDVKM. There are 18 residues in the CDR3. Trimming took 5 bases from V and 3 from J; bases not matched to a gene: 17. CDR3: CASSHPGGTFWMDTEAFF. For the CDR3, the DNA is TGTGCCAGCAGTCACCCAGGGGGCACGTTTTGGATGGACACTGAAGCTTTCTTT.

J is TRBJ1-2 and V is TRBV6-5; D is ambiguous. V lost 2 bases, J lost 6 bases, and 16 bases lay in between. In germline, CDR1 is MNHEY, CDR2 SVGAGI. This CDR3 comprises 15 residues. The CDR3 region has the DNA TGTGCCAGCAGTTACGGGCAGGCCTCCTTGGATGGCTACACCTTC. Translated, it gives CASSYGQASLDGYTF.